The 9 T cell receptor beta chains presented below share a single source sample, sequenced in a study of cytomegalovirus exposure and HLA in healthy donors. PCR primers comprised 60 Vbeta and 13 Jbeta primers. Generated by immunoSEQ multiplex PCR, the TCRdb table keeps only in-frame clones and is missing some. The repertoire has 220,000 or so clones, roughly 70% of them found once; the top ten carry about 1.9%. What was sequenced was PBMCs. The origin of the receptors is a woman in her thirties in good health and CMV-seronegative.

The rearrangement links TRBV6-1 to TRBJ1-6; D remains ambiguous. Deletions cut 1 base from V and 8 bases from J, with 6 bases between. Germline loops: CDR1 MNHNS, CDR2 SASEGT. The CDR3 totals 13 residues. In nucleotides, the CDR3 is TGTGCCAGCAGTGAAGATAGAGATTCACCCCTCCACTTT. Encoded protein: CASSEDRDSPLHF.

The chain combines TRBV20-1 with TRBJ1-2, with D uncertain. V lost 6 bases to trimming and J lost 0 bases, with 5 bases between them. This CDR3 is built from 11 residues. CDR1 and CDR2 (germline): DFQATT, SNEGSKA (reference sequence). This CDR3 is CSAEANYGYTF. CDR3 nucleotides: TGCAGTGCGGAGGCTAACTATGGCTACACCTTC.

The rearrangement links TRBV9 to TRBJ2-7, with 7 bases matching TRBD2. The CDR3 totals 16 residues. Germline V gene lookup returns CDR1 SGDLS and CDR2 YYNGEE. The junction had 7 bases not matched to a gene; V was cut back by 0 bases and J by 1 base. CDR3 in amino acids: CASSVGLAASSYEQYF. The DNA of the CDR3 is TGTGCCAGCAGCGTAGGGCTAGCGGCATCATCCTACGAGCAGTACTTC.

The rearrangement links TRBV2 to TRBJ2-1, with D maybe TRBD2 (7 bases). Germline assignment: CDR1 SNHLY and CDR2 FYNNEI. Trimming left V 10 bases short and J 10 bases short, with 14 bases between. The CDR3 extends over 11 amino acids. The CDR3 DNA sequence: TGTGCCATTAACAGGGACTACGAGCAGTTCTTC. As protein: CAINRDYEQFF.

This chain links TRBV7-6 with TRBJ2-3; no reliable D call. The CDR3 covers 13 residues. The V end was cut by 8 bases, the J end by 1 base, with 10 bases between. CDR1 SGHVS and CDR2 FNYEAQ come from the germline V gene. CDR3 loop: CASAPTGTDTQYF. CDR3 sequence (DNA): TGTGCCAGCGCCCCAACGGGCACAGATACGCAGTATTTT.

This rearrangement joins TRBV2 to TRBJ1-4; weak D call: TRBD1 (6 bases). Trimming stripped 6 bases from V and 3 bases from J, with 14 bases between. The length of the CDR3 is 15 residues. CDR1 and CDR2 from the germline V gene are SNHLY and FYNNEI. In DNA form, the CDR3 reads TGTGCCAGCAGAGCCACAGGGACGGCTAATGAAAAACTGTTTTTT. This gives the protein CASRATGTANEKLFF.

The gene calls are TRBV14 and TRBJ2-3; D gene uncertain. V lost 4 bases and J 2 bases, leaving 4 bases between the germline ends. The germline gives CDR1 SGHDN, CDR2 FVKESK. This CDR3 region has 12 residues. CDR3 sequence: CASSPNTDTQYF. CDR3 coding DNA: TGTGCCAGCAGCCCAAACACAGATACGCAGTATTTT.

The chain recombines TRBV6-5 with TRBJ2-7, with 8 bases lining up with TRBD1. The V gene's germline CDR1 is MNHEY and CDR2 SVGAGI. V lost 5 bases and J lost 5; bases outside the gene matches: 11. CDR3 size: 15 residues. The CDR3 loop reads CASSRGTGPVNEQYF. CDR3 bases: TGTGCCAGCAGTCGAGGGACAGGTCCGGTCAACGAGCAGTACTTC.

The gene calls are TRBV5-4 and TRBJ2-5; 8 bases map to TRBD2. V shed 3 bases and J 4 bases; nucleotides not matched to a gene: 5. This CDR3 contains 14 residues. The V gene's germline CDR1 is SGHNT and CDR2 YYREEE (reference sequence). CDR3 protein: CASSSGGMRETQYF. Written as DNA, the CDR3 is TGTGCCAGCAGCTCGGGGGGGATGAGAGAGACCCAGTACTTC.